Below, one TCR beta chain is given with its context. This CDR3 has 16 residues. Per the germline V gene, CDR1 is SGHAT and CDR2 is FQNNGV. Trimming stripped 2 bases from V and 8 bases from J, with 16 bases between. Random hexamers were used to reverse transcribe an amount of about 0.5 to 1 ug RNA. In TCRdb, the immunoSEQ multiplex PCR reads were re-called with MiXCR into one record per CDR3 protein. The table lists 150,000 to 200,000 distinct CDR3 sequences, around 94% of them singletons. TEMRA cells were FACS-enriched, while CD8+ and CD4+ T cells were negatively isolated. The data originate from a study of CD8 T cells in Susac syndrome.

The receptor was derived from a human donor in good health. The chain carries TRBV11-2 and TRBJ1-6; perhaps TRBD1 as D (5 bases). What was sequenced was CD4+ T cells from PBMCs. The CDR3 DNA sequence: TGTGCCAGCAGCTTAAAAGAGGGGCAGAGGGATTCACCCCTCCACTTT. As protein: CASSLKEGQRDSPLHF. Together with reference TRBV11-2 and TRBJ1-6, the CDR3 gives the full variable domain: EAGVAQSPRYKIIEKRQSVAFWCNPISGHATLYWYQQILGQGPKLLIQFQNNGVVDDSQLPKDRFSAERLKGVDSTLKIQPAKLEDSAVYLCASSLKEGQRDSPLHFGNGTRLTVT.